The table lists the clone carrying this T cell receptor beta chain with many counts. Its antigen remains unidentified. Researchers tagged individual cDNA molecules with unique molecular identifiers. TCRdb analysed the 5' RACE reads with MiXCR anew, one entry per CDR3 protein. The sample carries about 33,000 distinct CDR3 sequences, approximately 6% recorded once. These data come from a study of early T cells in non-severe SARS-CoV-2 infection. As for the study in general: Bulk RNA from unsorted whole blood was sequenced; chains were unpaired.

Study observations and caveats: VDJdb matching, biased toward anti-spike CD8 responses, missed private and CD4 specificities.

The sequenced sample consisted of whole blood. This receptor was obtained from an adult who was a healthcare worker with PCR-confirmed SARS-CoV-2 infection or an uninfected control (not recorded which).

The DNA for the CDR3 is TGCGCCAGCAGTATACGGGACAGAAAAGAGACCCAGTACTTC. Amino acids: CASSIRDRKETQYF. The genes are TRBV10-1 and TRBJ2-5, with 7 bases that match TRBD1. This CDR3 spans 14 amino acids. Germline CDR1 WNHNN, CDR2 SYGVQD (reference sequence). After removal of 5 bases from V and 3 bases from J, the junction contained 6 bases not matched to a gene.